Sequencing of this T cell receptor beta chain was carried out in a study of blood T cell repertoires in COVID-19. Overall study context: Sources were T cells, B-cell-depleted T cells, or PBMCs; the material itself was cDNA or gDNA.

Germline V gene sequence: CDR1 MGHRA, CDR2 YSYEKL. The CDR3 spans 15 residues. The V end was cut by 3 bases, the J end by 2 bases, with 13 bases between. TCRdb's table, derived via immunoSEQ multiplex PCR, lists solely in-frame clones and lacks some. The sample carries fewer than 700,000 clones, 85% to 90% recorded once. The sequenced sample was peripheral blood. This sequence was found in a woman aged 50 to 60 with COVID-19, enrolled during active disease. The genes are TRBV4-1 and TRBJ1-1; a possible D gene is TRBD1 (5 bases). The CDR3 DNA is TGCGCCAGCAGCCAGGCAGGGTTGCCCAACACTGAAGCTTTCTTT. Its translation is CASSQAGLPNTEAFF.